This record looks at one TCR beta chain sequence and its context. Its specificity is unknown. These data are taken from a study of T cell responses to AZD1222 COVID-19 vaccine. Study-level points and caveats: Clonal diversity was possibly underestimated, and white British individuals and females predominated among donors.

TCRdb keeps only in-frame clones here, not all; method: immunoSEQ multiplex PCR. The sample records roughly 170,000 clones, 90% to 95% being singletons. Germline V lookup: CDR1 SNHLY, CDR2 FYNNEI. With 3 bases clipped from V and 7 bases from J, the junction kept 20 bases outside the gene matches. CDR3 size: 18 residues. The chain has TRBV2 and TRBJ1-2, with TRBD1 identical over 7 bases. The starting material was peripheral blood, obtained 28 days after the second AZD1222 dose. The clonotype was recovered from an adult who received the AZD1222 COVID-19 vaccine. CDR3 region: CASSDSFRDRRSIVGYTF. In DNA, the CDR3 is TGTGCCAGCAGTGATTCCTTCCGGGACAGACGGAGTATCGTTGGCTACACCTTC.